A selection of T cell receptor beta chains follows, all from one sample in a study of T cells after posttransplantation cyclophosphamide. The table came from immunoSEQ multiplex PCR; TCRdb's copy has only in-frame clones and leaves some out. Here the sample spans about 10,000 clones, approximately 86% being singletons. This specimen was PBMCs, taken 1755 days after allogeneic stem cell transplant with posttransplant cyclophosphamide. The receptor source for this set is a female patient aged 50-65 years who received an allogeneic stem cell transplant from a related donor, was CMV-positive, and had no GVHD. Some T cells may be transferred from the graft donor. Both conserved end residues are part of each CDR3. A D gene is named only where the DNA matches it firmly. Expanded clones get a size class; other rows say once, few or many, or leave the size out.

cdr3_nt	cdr3_aa	cdr3_length	d_call	v_call	clone_size	j_call
TGCAGCGTCAAACGGGTCGGGTCACGCTCTGGAAACACCATATATTTT	CSVKRVGSRSGNTIYF	16	.	TRBV29-1	medium-sized	TRBJ1-3
TGTGCCAGCAGTCGACTAGCGGAATCCTACAATGAGCAGTTCTTC	CASSRLAESYNEQFF	15	TRBD2	TRBV28	few	TRBJ2-1
TGTGCCAGCAGCCGGGGGGGGACCAAAAACATTCAGTACTTC	CASSRGGTKNIQYF	14	TRBD2	TRBV5-4	.	TRBJ2-4
TGTGCCAGCAGCTTCCGGGACAGCTACGTCCTGACTTTC	CASSFRDSYVLTF	13	TRBD1	TRBV11-2	.	TRBJ2-6
TGCGCCAGCAGCACAGGGGGTAATGAAAAACTGTTTTTT	CASSTGGNEKLFF	13	TRBD1	TRBV5-1	once	TRBJ1-4
TGTGCCAGTAGTACCCCCGGACTGGGCTATGGCTACACCTTC	CASSTPGLGYGYTF	14	.	TRBV19	.	TRBJ1-2
TGTGCCAGCAGCTTACCTGACGACAGGGAGAACACCTTC	CASSLPDDRENTF	13	TRBD1	TRBV7-9	few	TRBJ1-2
TGTGCCAGCAGCCCACAGGGCCCCCAGGGCTATGGCTACACCTTC	CASSPQGPQGYGYTF	15	.	TRBV7-2	.	TRBJ1-2
TGTGCCAGCAGCCCGGACAGGGGGGACTACAATGAGCAGTTCTTC	CASSPDRGDYNEQFF	15	TRBD1	TRBV4-2	.	TRBJ2-1
TGTGCCAGCAGGACCACAGGGGGCGAGACCCAGTACTTC	CASRTTGGETQYF	13	TRBD1	TRBV11-2	.	TRBJ2-5
TGTGCCAGTACTAGAGAGGGAACAGGGATTCAGCCCCAGCATTTT	CASTREGTGIQPQHF	15	.	TRBV19	.	TRBJ1-5
TGTGCCAGCAGCTCCGGACTAGCCCCTCAAAATACGCAGTATTTT	CASSSGLAPQNTQYF	15	TRBD2	TRBV7-2	.	TRBJ2-3
TGTGCCAGCAGCTTAGCGACGGCGGGGATGAATCAGCCCCAGCATTTT	CASSLATAGMNQPQHF	16	.	TRBV7-4	.	TRBJ1-5
TGCGCCAGCACCACGGGGGGGACAGCCACCTACGAGCAGTACTTC	CASTTGGTATYEQYF	15	.	TRBV5-1	.	TRBJ2-7
TGTGCCAGCAGTTACAGCGGGTTCGGCACCGGGGAGCTGTTTTTT	CASSYSGFGTGELFF	15	.	TRBV6-5	once	TRBJ2-2
TGTGCCAGCAGTTTGAGTATTGACATTCAGTACTTC	CASSLSIDIQYF	12	.	TRBV2	.	TRBJ2-4
TGCGCCAGCAGCTTCGGCGGGTCCAGTACCTACAATGAGCAGTTCTTC	CASSFGGSSTYNEQFF	16	.	TRBV5-1	.	TRBJ2-1
TGCGCCAGCAGCTTGGATTGGACAGGGGACTACGAGCAGTACTTC	CASSLDWTGDYEQYF	15	TRBD1	TRBV5-1	.	TRBJ2-7
TGTGCCAGCAGTTTTCTAGGTAGCTCCTACGAGCAGTACTTC	CASSFLGSSYEQYF	14	.	TRBV28	.	TRBJ2-7
TGTGCCAGCAGTGACGGGCGGGAGGGGTACAATGAGCAGTTCTTC	CASSDGREGYNEQFF	15	TRBD2	TRBV6-4	once	TRBJ2-1
TGTGCCGGCAGGGGAGCGACTAACTATGGCTACACCTTC	CAGRGATNYGYTF	13	.	TRBV7-9	.	TRBJ1-2
TGTGCCAGCAGCTTACCTGGACAGGGGCCTCAGACCTACGAGCAGTACTTC	CASSLPGQGPQTYEQYF	17	TRBD1	TRBV7-3	.	TRBJ2-7
TGTGCCAGCAGCTCCGGGACCCCCGGGACAGGGGAAAGAGAGACCCAGTACTTC	CASSSGTPGTGERETQYF	18	TRBD1	TRBV5-6	.	TRBJ2-5
TGCAGCGGTGGCGGTGCGAGCACAGATACGCAGTATTTT	CSGGGASTDTQYF	13	.	TRBV29-1	few	TRBJ2-3
TGTGCCAGCTCACCACCTCGACAGGGCCTAGGGATCTTCGCCAAAAACATTCAGTACTTC	CASSPPRQGLGIFAKNIQYF	20	TRBD1	TRBV18	.	TRBJ2-4
TGTGCCAGCAGCTTGGATGCAGGGGACTACGAGCAGTACTTC	CASSLDAGDYEQYF	14	.	TRBV7-6	.	TRBJ2-7
TGTGCCAGCAGCGGCTACAGGGAAGGCGAGCAGTACTTC	CASSGYREGEQYF	13	.	TRBV9	.	TRBJ2-7
TGTGCCAGCAGCTTCCAGGGGGCAGATGGCTACACCTTC	CASSFQGADGYTF	13	TRBD1	TRBV5-4	.	TRBJ1-2
TGTGCCAGCAGCTTCGCCGGACAGGGCCACACAGATACGCAGTATTTT	CASSFAGQGHTDTQYF	16	TRBD1	TRBV7-6	.	TRBJ2-3
TGTGCCAGCAGCGAGGCCTTACAGGGGGCGCTTGGCTACACCTTC	CASSEALQGALGYTF	15	TRBD1	TRBV9	.	TRBJ1-2
TGTGCCTGGAGTGCGGAGACTAGCTCCTACAATGAGCAGTTCTTC	CAWSAETSSYNEQFF	15	.	TRBV30	.	TRBJ2-1
TGTGCCAGCAGCCAAGACTACCCTCGTAAAGAGCAGTACTTC	CASSQDYPRKEQYF	14	.	TRBV14	.	TRBJ2-7
TGCGCCAGCAGCCAAGAGATAGCGGGAGTTGGGAGCTCCTACAATGAGCAGTTCTTC	CASSQEIAGVGSSYNEQFF	19	TRBD2	TRBV4-3	.	TRBJ2-1
TGTGCCAGCAGCTCAGAGGGGGCGCCGGGTTATGGCTACACCTTC	CASSSEGAPGYGYTF	15	TRBD1	TRBV7-2	.	TRBJ1-2
TGTGCCAGCGGAGGACAGGGAGAGACCCAGTACTTC	CASGGQGETQYF	12	TRBD1	TRBV5-4	.	TRBJ2-5
TGTGCCAGCAGCTTGGGTGGGCTCAATCAGCCCCAGCATTTT	CASSLGGLNQPQHF	14	.	TRBV6-6	.	TRBJ1-5
TGTGCCAGCAGTTCCCCCTCGGGGTTGGAACGGTATGGCTACACCTTC	CASSSPSGLERYGYTF	16	.	TRBV6-5	.	TRBJ1-2
TGTGCCAGCACCCGGGGGGGGACAGGGGACTACAATGAGCAGTTCTTC	CASTRGGTGDYNEQFF	16	TRBD1	TRBV5-4	.	TRBJ2-1
TGTGCCAGCTCACTTACTGATACCTACAATGAGCAGTTCTTC	CASSLTDTYNEQFF	14	.	TRBV18	.	TRBJ2-1
TGCGCCAGCAGCCCCTCTCCAGGGGAGACTAGCGGGAGAGGGGAGCAGTTCTTC	CASSPSPGETSGRGEQFF	18	TRBD2	TRBV4-3	.	TRBJ2-1
TGTGCCAGCACCACCATAAGACAGGGGGCTTACGAGCAGTACTTC	CASTTIRQGAYEQYF	15	TRBD1	TRBV5-6	.	TRBJ2-7
TGTGCCAGCAGCGTAGGCCCCGGGACAGCCTATGGCTACACCTTC	CASSVGPGTAYGYTF	15	TRBD1	TRBV9	once	TRBJ1-2
TGTGCCAGCAGGCAGACAGGGCGCACTGAAGCTTTCTTT	CASRQTGRTEAFF	13	TRBD1	TRBV5-4	once	TRBJ1-1
TGTGCCAGCAGTTTGGTTGAGAGTAGCAATCAGCCCCAGCATTTT	CASSLVESSNQPQHF	15	.	TRBV27	.	TRBJ1-5
TGTGCCAGCCTACAGGCCCTATCTGGGGCCAACGTCCTGACTTTC	CASLQALSGANVLTF	15	.	TRBV19	.	TRBJ2-6
TGTGCCAGCAGCGTACTAGCGGACACCTACGAGCAGTACTTC	CASSVLADTYEQYF	14	TRBD2	TRBV9	.	TRBJ2-7